Shown below are 3 T cell receptor beta chains from a single sample sequenced in a study of cytomegalovirus exposure and HLA in healthy donors. The PCR employed 60 Vbeta primers together with 13 Jbeta primers. Sequencing was performed with immunoSEQ multiplex PCR; in TCRdb, only in-frame clones are kept and a portion is missing. The sample carries fewer than 100,000 clones, under 75% recorded once. The sequencing sample was made of PBMCs. All receptors come from a female donor in good health and CMV-seronegative.

There are a few counts of this clone. The rearrangement links TRBV30 to TRBJ2-5, with unresolved D. This CDR3 has 13 amino acids. V lost 2 bases and J 4 bases, leaving 11 bases between the germline ends. Per germline, CDR1 GTSNPN and CDR2 SVGIG (reference sequence). CDR3 bases: TGTGCCTGGAGTACTCTAATCTCAGAGACCCAGTACTTC. Translation gives CAWSTLISETQYF.

The chain combines TRBV27 with TRBJ2-1, with 8 bases lining up with TRBD2. CDR1 is MNHEY and CDR2 is SMNVEV in the germline V gene (reference sequence). The CDR3 has 14 amino acids. V was pared by 5 bases and J by 9 bases, with 9 bases of the junction left unmatched. The chain's CDR3 is CASSPAGGRGEQFF. The DNA for the CDR3 is TGTGCCAGCAGTCCGGCGGGGGGCCGGGGTGAGCAGTTCTTC.

V gene TRBV29-1 combines with J gene TRBJ2-1; 9 positions agree with TRBD2. This CDR3 has 14 residues. Germline V gene lookup returns CDR1 SQVTM and CDR2 ANQGSEA. V trimming: 3 bases; J trimming: 2 bases; junction bases outside the gene matches: 2. The CDR3 reads CSVEIAGAYNEQFF. The CDR3 region has the DNA TGCAGCGTTGAGATAGCGGGGGCCTACAATGAGCAGTTCTTC.